The present TCR beta chain was sequenced within a study of OX40 agonist ivuxolimab in advanced cancers. Study summary: Six ivuxolimab dose levels, 0.01 to 10 mg/kg, were given intravenously every 2 weeks. Hepatocellular carcinoma, melanoma, renal cell or head and neck cancer was diagnosed in the dose-escalation patients.

This clone was observed once. No antigen is known for it. Libraries were prepared by immunoSEQ multiplex PCR; TCRdb keeps only in-frame clonotypes and omits some of them. The sample records 11,000 to 15,000 clones, around 87% being singletons. The germline V gene encodes CDR1 MNHNY and CDR2 SVGAGI (reference sequence). CDR3 length: 16 amino acids. V lost 2 bases and J 2 bases, leaving 16 bases between the germline ends. Study-wide points: Average numbers of expanded clones were greater in CD8+ T cells than in CD4+. Within 6 weeks, CD4+ and CD8+ blood T cells expanded clonally at 0.1 to 3.0 mg/kg.

Sequences were derived from CD4+ or CD8+ T cells sorted from blood, sampled in a trial of the OX40 agonist ivuxolimab. The source is an adult with an advanced solid tumor such as melanoma, head and neck, liver or kidney cancer. V and J are TRBV6-6 and TRBJ2-7; weak D call: TRBD2 (6 bases). The CDR3 loop reads CASSYGGVRGTYEQYF. The CDR3 DNA reads as TGTGCCAGCAGTTACGGAGGGGTTCGGGGGACCTACGAGCAGTACTTC.